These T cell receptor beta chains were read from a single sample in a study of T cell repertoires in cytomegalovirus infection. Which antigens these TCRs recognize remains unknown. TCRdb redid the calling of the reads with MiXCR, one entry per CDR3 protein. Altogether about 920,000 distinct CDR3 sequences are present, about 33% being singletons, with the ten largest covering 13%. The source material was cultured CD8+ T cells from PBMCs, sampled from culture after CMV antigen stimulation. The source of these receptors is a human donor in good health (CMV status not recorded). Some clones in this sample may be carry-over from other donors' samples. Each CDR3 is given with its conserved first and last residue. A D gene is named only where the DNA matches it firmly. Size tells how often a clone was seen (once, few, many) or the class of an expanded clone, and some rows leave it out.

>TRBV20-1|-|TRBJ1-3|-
CSARETDDSGNTIYF
TGCAGTGCTAGGGAGACAGACGACTCTGGAAACACCATATATTTT
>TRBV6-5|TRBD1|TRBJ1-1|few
CASSYQGGPRGEAFF
TGTGCCAGCAGTTACCAGGGGGGTCCCAGGGGGGAAGCTTTCTTT
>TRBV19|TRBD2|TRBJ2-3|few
CASSIVGSGGPGDTQYF
TGTGCCAGTAGTATAGTTGGTAGCGGGGGGCCAGGGGATACGCAGTATTTT
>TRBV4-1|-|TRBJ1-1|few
CASSQSNGQQEAFF
TGCGCCAGCAGCCAAAGCAACGGACAGCAAGAAGCTTTCTTT
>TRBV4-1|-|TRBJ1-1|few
CASSQVLVMNTEAFF
TGCGCCAGCAGCCAGGTACTCGTTATGAACACTGAAGCTTTCTTT
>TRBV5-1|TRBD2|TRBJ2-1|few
CASSLKRLAGGSNEQFF
TGCGCCAGCAGCTTGAAGCGACTAGCGGGGGGAAGCAATGAGCAGTTCTTC
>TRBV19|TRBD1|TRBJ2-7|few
CASSAWTGSYEQYF
TGTGCCAGTAGTGCTTGGACAGGGAGCTACGAGCAGTACTTC
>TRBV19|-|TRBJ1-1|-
CASSMLFGGTNTEAFF
TGTGCCAGTAGTATGTTGTTTGGGGGTACGAACACTGAAGCTTTCTTT
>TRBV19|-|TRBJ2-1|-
CASSIGGVAYNEQFF
TGTGCCAGTAGTATAGGGGGTGTCGCCTACAATGAGCAGTTCTTC
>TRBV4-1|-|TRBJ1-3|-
CASSTGRRDGNTIYF
TGCGCCAGCAGCACAGGGCGCAGGGATGGAAACACCATATATTTT
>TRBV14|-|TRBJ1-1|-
CASSQGVRGSTEAFF
TGTGCCAGCAGCCAAGGCGTCCGGGGAAGCACTGAAGCTTTCTTT
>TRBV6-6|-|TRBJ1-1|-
CASHSKKGQAFF
TGTGCCAGCCACAGCAAAAAGGGGCAAGCTTTCTTT
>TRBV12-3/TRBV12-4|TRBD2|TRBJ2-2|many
CASTGTSENTGELFF
TGTGCCAGCACTGGGACTAGCGAGAACACCGGGGAGCTGTTTTTT
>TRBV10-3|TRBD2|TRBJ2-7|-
CAIRTTSDNEQYF
TGTGCCATCAGAACGACTAGCGATAACGAGCAGTACTTC
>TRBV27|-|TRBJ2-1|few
CASSGGPLDEQFF
TGTGCCAGCAGTGGGGGGCCACTGGATGAGCAGTTCTTC